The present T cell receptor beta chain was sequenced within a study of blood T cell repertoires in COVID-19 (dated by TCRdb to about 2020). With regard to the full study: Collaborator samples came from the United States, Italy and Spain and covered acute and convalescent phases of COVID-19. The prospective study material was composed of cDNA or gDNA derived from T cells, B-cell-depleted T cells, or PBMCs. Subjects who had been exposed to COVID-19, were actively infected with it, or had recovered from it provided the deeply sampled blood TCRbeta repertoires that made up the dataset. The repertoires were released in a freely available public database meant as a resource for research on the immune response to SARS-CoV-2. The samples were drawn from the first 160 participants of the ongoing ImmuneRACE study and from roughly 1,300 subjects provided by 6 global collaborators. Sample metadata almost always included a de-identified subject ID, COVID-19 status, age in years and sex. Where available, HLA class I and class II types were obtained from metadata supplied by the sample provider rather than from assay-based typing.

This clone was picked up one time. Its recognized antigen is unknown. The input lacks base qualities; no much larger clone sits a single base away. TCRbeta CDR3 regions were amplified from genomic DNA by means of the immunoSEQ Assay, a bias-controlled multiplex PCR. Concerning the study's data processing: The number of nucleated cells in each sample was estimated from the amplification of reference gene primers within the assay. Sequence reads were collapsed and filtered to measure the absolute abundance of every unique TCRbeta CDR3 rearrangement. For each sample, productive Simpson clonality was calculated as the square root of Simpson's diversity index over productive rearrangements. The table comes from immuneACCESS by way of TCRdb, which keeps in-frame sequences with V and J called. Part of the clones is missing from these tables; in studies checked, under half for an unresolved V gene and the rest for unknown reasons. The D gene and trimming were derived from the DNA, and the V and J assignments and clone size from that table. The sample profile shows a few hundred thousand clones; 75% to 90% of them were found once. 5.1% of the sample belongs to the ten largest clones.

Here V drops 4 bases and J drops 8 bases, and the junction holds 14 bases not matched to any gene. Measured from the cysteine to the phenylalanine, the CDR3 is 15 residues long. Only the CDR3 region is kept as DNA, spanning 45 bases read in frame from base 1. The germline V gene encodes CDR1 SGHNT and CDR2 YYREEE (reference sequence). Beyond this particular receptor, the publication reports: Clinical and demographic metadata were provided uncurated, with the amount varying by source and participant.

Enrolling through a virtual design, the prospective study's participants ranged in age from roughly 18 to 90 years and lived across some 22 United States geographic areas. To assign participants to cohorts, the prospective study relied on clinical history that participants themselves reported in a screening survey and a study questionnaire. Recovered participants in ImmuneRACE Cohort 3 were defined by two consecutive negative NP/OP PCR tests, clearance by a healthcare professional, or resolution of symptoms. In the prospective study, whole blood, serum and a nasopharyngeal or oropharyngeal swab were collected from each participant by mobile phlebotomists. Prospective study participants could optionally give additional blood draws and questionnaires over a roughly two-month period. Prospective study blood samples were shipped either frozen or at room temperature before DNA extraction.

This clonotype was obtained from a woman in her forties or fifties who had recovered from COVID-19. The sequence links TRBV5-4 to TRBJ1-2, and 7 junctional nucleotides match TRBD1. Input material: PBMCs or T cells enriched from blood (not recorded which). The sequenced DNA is TGTGCCAGCAGCCCGACCACACTTCACAGGGGAGGCTACACCTTC. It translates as CASSPTTLHRGGYTF.